The 18 T cell receptor beta chains reported below all come from one sample, sequenced in a study of T cells expressing NK-cell markers. From the 5' RACE reads, TCRdb lists one entry per CDR3 protein and no DNA. The sample has approximately 150,000 distinct CDR3 sequences, and its top ten clones hold about 12%. Sequenced material: blood T cells: a sorted CD56 or NKG2C T cell subset, CD4+ or CD8+ T cells, or bulk PBMC T cells (not recorded which). The receptors were gathered from a man younger than 35 in good health.

This chain links TRBV4-1 with TRBJ2-1; TCRdb lists TRBD2, though no DNA is available to test this call. CDR1 is MGHRA, CDR2 YSYEKL, per germline. The length of the CDR3 is 16 residues. CDR3 loop: CASSQGGAGGGDEQFF.

The gene calls are TRBV4-1 and TRBJ2-5; TCRdb reports TRBD1, a call that lacks DNA to check it against. Germline CDR1 MGHRA, CDR2 YSYEKL. The CDR3 spans 17 residues. CDR3 amino acids: CASSQGVSVQIQETQYF.

The J gene is TRBJ2-1, the V gene TRBV24-1; checking the TCRdb D call of TRBD1 is not possible without DNA. CDR3 length: 15 residues. In germline, CDR1 is KGHDR, CDR2 SFDVKD. CDR3 residues: CATEDVGQGADEQFF.

V gene TRBV30 combines with J gene TRBJ2-1; TCRdb lists TRBD1, though no DNA is available to test this call. The V gene's germline CDR1 is GTSNPN and CDR2 SVGIG (reference sequence). This CDR3 is built from 16 residues. The CDR3: CAWSVPTGPMYNEQFF.

V and J are TRBV7-8 and TRBJ2-5; TCRdb's D call of TRBD1 is untestable without DNA. Germline CDR1 SGHVS, CDR2 FQNEAQ. There are 15 residues in the CDR3. The CDR3 here is CASSLAPPLGETQYF.

The gene calls are TRBV19 and TRBJ1-2; checking the TCRdb D call of TRBD1 is not possible without DNA. The CDR3 consists of 15 residues. Germline V CDR1 and CDR2: LNHDA, SQIVND (reference sequence). This CDR3 is CASSPLIQSNYGYTF.

The V and J genes are TRBV20-1 and TRBJ2-1; TCRdb selects TRBD2, and the lack of DNA leaves this call unchecked. The CDR3 contains 16 residues. CDR1 is DFQATT, CDR2 SNEGSKA, per germline (reference sequence). CDR3: CSARDPPGLADNEQFF.

This sequence joins TRBV5-1 and TRBJ2-3; TCRdb reports TRBD2, a call that lacks DNA to check it against. The germline V gene encodes CDR1 SGHRS and CDR2 YFSETQ. The CDR3 is 18 residues long. The CDR3 spells CASRGTSGTPDSTDTQYF.

The J gene is TRBJ2-1, the V gene TRBV5-5; TCRdb's D gene call, TRBD1, goes unchecked for lack of DNA. This CDR3 contains 13 residues. From germline, CDR1 is SGHKS and CDR2 YYEKEE (reference sequence). CDR3 in amino acids: CASSWTGPNEQFF.

The rearrangement uses TRBV9 and TRBJ2-7; without DNA, the TCRdb call of TRBD1 cannot be checked. The CDR3 sequence is 13 residues long. Looked up from germline, CDR1 is SGDLS and CDR2 is YYNGEE. The CDR3 sequence is CASSRDPFYEQYF.

The V and J genes are TRBV28 and TRBJ2-3. Germline CDR1 reads MDHEN; CDR2 reads SYDVKM. This CDR3 spans 15 amino acids. CDR3 amino acids: CASSLSAAATDTQYF. Filled out from reference TRBV28 and TRBJ2-3, the complete variable domain reads DVKVTQSSRYLVKRTGEKVFLECVQDMDHENMFWYRQDPGLGLRLIYFSYDVKMKEKGDIPEGYSVSREKKERFSLILESASTNQTSMYLCASSLSAAATDTQYFGPGTRLTVL.

V is TRBV27 and J is TRBJ2-3; the TRBD2 assignment by TCRdb is unverifiable without DNA. The CDR3 length is 13 residues. Looked up from germline, CDR1 is MNHEY and CDR2 is SMNVEV (reference sequence). CDR3 amino acids: CASMRGGEDTQYF.

The chain carries TRBV6-1 and TRBJ2-1; TCRdb selects TRBD1, and the lack of DNA leaves this call unchecked. The germline gives CDR1 MNHNS, CDR2 SASEGT. The CDR3 is 14 amino acids. CDR3 amino acids: CASSHGKLAVEQFF.

This chain joins TRBV20-1 and TRBJ2-7; there is no DNA to check the TCRdb D call of TRBD2. CDR1 is DFQATT and CDR2 is SNEGSKA in the germline V gene (reference sequence). The CDR3 loop spans 15 amino acids. The CDR3 spells CSARPSSGNSYEQYF.

The V and J genes are TRBV4-2 and TRBJ2-1; the D call from TCRdb, TRBD2, cannot be confirmed without DNA. CDR1 and CDR2 (germline): LGHNA, YNFKEQ. The CDR3 is 18 amino acids. The CDR3 reads CASSQDLPAGAIPHEQFF.

The genes are TRBV20-1 and TRBJ2-7; TCRdb's D call, TRBD2, is unchecked because there is no DNA. The CDR3 is 12 residues long. Per germline, CDR1 DFQATT and CDR2 SNEGSKA (reference sequence). The CDR3 protein is CSPGLATYEQYF.

V gene TRBV7-2 combines with J gene TRBJ2-5; no DNA is available, so the TRBD2 call from TCRdb remains unchecked. Germline loops: CDR1 SGHTA, CDR2 FQGNSA. The CDR3 has 15 amino acids. The CDR3 here is CASSPPGLARQTQYF.

The chain couples TRBV20-1 to TRBJ1-5; TCRdb indicates TRBD1, and absent DNA this call remains unverified. Germline V gene lookup returns CDR1 DFQATT and CDR2 SNEGSKA (reference sequence). The CDR3 extends over 13 amino acids. This chain's CDR3 is CSASPQGSQPQHF.